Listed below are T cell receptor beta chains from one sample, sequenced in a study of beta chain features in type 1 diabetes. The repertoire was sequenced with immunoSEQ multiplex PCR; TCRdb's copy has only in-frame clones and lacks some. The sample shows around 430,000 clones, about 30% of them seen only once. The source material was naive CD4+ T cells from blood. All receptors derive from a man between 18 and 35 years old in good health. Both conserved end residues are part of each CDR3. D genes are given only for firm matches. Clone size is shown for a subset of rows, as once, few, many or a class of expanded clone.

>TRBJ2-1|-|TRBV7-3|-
CASSLAGSYNEQFF
TGTGCCAGCAGCTTAGCTGGCTCCTACAATGAGCAGTTCTTC
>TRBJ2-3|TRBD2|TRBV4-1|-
CASSQVRAGADTQYF
TGCGCCAGCAGCCAAGTCAGGGCGGGGGCAGATACGCAGTATTTT
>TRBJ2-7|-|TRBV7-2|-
CASSLYPEVFNEQYF
TGTGCCAGCAGCTTATACCCGGAGGTGTTCAACGAGCAGTACTTC
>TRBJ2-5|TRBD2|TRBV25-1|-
CASSELAAVGETQYF
TGTGCCAGCAGCGAACTAGCGGCTGTCGGGGAGACCCAGTACTTC
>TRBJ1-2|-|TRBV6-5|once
CASSFTGYGYTF
TGTGCCAGCAGTTTTACTGGGTATGGCTACACCTTC
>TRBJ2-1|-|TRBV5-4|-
CASTRSPLDYNEQFF
TGTGCCAGCACCCGTTCCCCCCTAGACTACAATGAGCAGTTCTTC
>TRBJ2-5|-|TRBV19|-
CASSMDLTKTQYF
TGTGCCAGTAGTATGGACCTGACTAAGACCCAGTACTTC
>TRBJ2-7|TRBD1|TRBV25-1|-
CASAGTGRYEQYF
TGTGCCAGCGCCGGGACAGGGCGCTACGAGCAGTACTTC
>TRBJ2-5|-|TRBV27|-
CASRGGARETQYF
TGTGCCAGCAGAGGTGGGGCCCGAGAGACCCAGTACTTC
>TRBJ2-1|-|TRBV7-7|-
CASSQRVDNEQFF
TGTGCCAGCAGCCAAAGGGTGGACAATGAGCAGTTCTTC
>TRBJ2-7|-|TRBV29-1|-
CSVGYGAYEQYF
TGCAGCGTGGGGTACGGGGCCTACGAGCAGTACTTC
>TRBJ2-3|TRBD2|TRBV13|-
CASSPRLAESTDTQYF
TGTGCCAGCAGCCCACGACTAGCGGAGTCCACAGATACGCAGTATTTT
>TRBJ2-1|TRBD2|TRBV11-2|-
CASAVAGANNEQFF
TGTGCCAGCGCTGTGGCGGGAGCAAACAATGAGCAGTTCTTC
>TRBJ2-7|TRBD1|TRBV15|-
CATSRDPRDRGASGTYSYEQYF
TGTGCCACCAGCAGAGATCCGCGGGACAGGGGAGCTAGCGGTACTTACTCCTACGAGCAGTACTTC
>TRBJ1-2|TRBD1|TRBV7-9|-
CASSGTALYGYTF
TGTGCCAGCTCAGGGACAGCCCTCTATGGCTACACCTTC
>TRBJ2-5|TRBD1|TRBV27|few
CASSADRVGGTQYF
TGTGCCAGCAGTGCGGACAGGGTGGGAGGGACCCAGTACTTC
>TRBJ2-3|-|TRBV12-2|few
CASRFPTSGRPDTQYF
TGTGCAAGTCGCTTCCCGACTAGCGGGAGGCCAGATACGCAGTATTTT
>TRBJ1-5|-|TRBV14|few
CASSQPEGRCQPQHF
TGTGCCAGCAGCCAACCCGAGGGGAGGTGTCAGCCCCAGCATTTT
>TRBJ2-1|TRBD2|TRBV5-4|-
CASSLGLAGGDEQFF
TGTGCCAGCAGCTTGGGGCTAGCGGGAGGGGATGAGCAGTTCTTC
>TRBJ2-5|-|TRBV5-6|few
CASSFAVEETQYF
TGTGCCAGCAGCTTTGCGGTCGAGGAGACCCAGTACTTC
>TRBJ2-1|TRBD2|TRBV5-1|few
CASSPGLAGEGEQFF
TGCGCCAGCAGCCCGGGACTAGCGGGAGAGGGTGAGCAGTTCTTC
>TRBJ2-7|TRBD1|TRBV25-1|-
CASSESLGQGTYEQYF
TGTGCCAGCAGTGAATCCCTGGGACAGGGGACCTACGAGCAGTACTTC
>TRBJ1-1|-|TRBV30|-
CAWSVLVNTEAFF
TGTGCCTGGAGTGTACTTGTGAACACTGAAGCTTTCTTT
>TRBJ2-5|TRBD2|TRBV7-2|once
CASSLGGLAEETQYF
TGTGCCAGCAGCTTAGGGGGACTAGCGGAAGAGACCCAGTACTTC
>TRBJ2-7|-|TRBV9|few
CASSAPSSYEQYF
TGTGCCAGCAGCGCTCCGAGCTCCTACGAGCAGTACTTC
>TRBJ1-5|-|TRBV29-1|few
CSVERGGNQPQHF
TGCAGCGTTGAGAGGGGAGGCAATCAGCCCCAGCATTTT
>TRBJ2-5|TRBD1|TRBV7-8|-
CASSLAGTGRETQYF
TGTGCCAGCAGCTTAGCGGGGACAGGCAGGGAGACCCAGTACTTC
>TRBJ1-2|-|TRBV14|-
CASSQASNYGYTF
TGTGCCAGCAGCCAAGCCTCTAACTATGGCTACACCTTC
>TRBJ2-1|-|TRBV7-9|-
CASSLTRTYNEQFF
TGTGCCAGCAGCCTTACTCGAACCTACAATGAGCAGTTCTTC
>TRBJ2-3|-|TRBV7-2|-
CASSLGRAGGDTQYF
TGTGCCAGCAGCTTAGGGAGGGCCGGAGGGGATACGCAGTATTTT
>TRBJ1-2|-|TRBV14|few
CASSQDLAGGYTF
TGTGCCAGCAGCCAAGATCTGGCCGGCGGCTACACCTTC
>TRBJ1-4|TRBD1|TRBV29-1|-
CSVVGDREENEKLFF
TGCAGCGTTGTAGGGGACAGGGAGGAGAATGAAAAACTGTTTTTT
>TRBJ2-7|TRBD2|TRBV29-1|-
CSVGGRDEQYF
TGCAGCGTTGGCGGGAGAGACGAGCAGTACTTC
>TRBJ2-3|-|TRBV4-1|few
CASSRPSSTDTQYF
TGCGCCAGCAGTCGTCCCTCTAGCACAGATACGCAGTATTTT
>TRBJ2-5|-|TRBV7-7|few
CASSFSSGETQYF
TGTGCTAGCAGCTTCTCGAGTGGGGAGACCCAGTACTTC
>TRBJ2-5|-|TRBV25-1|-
CASSDRRGGEETQYF
TGTGCCAGCAGTGACCGGCGCGGGGGCGAGGAGACCCAGTACTTC
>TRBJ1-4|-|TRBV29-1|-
CSVSGTDNEKLFF
TGCAGCGTTAGTGGGACGGATAATGAAAAACTGTTTTTT
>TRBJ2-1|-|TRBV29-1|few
CSGRTGYEQFF
TGCAGCGGAAGAACAGGGTATGAGCAGTTCTTC
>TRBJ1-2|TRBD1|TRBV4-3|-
CASSLDRGSGYTF
TGCGCCAGCAGCTTAGACAGGGGCAGCGGCTACACCTTC
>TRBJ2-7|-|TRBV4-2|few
CASSQDRLGLSDEQYF
TGTGCCAGCAGCCAAGATCGCTTGGGGCTCAGCGACGAGCAGTACTTC
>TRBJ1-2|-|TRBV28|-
CASSLVQEIDYGYTF
TGTGCCAGCAGTTTAGTGCAAGAGATTGACTATGGCTACACCTTC